The TCR beta chain described here comes from a study of T cell repertoires in aging, cancer and after chemotherapy. Findings of the study overall: Loss of evenness, beyond lost richness, contributed to age-related TCR diversity decline in cancer patients.

The J segment lost 11 bases and the V segment lost 6 bases, leaving 8 bases of the junction unmatched. This CDR3 contains 14 residues. Germline V gives CDR1 MRHNA, CDR2 SNTAGT. A word on this clonotype: Its antigen remains unknown. One base away lies a much larger clone, so this may be a sequencing read error.

Multiplex touch-down PCR with TRB-A/B primers amplified rearranged V-D-J TRB sequences. TCRdb passed the multiplex PCR reads through MiXCR, listing each CDR3 protein once. The table lists some 2,500 distinct CDR3 sequences, 22% of them singletons. Peripheral blood genomic DNA, not sorted cells or RNA, was the template. The receptor's source is a human donor with a blood cancer. The sequenced sample consisted of blood. The rearrangement uses TRBV6-4 and TRBJ2-1; 12 bases fit TRBD2. This CDR3 is CASRPTSGGYKQFF. The CDR3 DNA reads TGTGCCAGCAGACCGACTAGCGGGGGCTATAAGCAGTTCTTC.